These 5 T cell receptor beta chains came from one sample sequenced in a study of blood T cell repertoires in COVID-19. Profiled with immunoSEQ multiplex PCR; TCRdb holds only in-frame clones, not every one. The sample lists about 280,000 clones; about nine tenths were seen once. Material for sequencing was peripheral blood. The receptors originated from a woman between 25 and 40 years old with COVID-19, enrolled during active disease.

The chain joins TRBV27 to TRBJ2-3, with TRBD1 as a possible D gene (6 bases). V was cut by 5 bases and J by 2 bases, with 14 bases left in between. The CDR3 consists of 15 residues. Germline CDR1 reads MNHEY; CDR2 reads SMNVEV (reference sequence). CDR3 coding DNA: TGTGCCAGCAGTGGGGGCCAGATTCACACAGATACGCAGTATTTT. The encoded protein is CASSGGQIHTDTQYF.

CDR3 DNA sequence: TGTGCCAGCAGCAAATCACAGGGGTTGTCCTACAATGAGCAGTTCTTC. This gives the protein CASSKSQGLSYNEQFF. The V and J genes are TRBV11-3 and TRBJ2-1, with 7 nucleotides matching TRBD1. This CDR3 has 16 amino acids. Germline V gene sequence: CDR1 SGHNT, CDR2 YENEEA. V was clipped by 5 bases and J by 1 base; unmatched bases: 8.

The genes are TRBV28 and TRBJ2-7; 7 bases line up with TRBD1. After removal of 5 bases from V and 4 bases from J, the junction contained 14 bases not matched to a gene. Germline CDR1 MDHEN, CDR2 SYDVKM. The CDR3 runs 16 residues. In nucleotides, the CDR3 is TGTGCCAGCAGTCCCCCCGGGACAGCCAGGAGATACGAGCAGTACTTC. Translation: CASSPPGTARRYEQYF.

The CDR3 DNA follows: TGTGCCTGGAAAAGGACAGGGGGATTTGAAGCTTTCTTT. Translation gives CAWKRTGGFEAFF. V gene TRBV30 combines with J gene TRBJ1-1; TRBD1 aligns across 10 bases. Germline-derived CDR1 and CDR2 are GTSNPN and SVGIG (reference sequence). The CDR3 length is 13 residues. With V trimmed by 4 bases and J by 7 bases, 6 bases remained unmatched. Using reference TRBV30 and TRBJ1-1 for the parts outside the CDR3, the full variable domain is SQTIHQWPATLVQPVGSPLSLECTVEGTSNPNLYWYRQAAGRGLQLLFYSVGIGQISSEVPQNLSASRPQDRQFILSSKKLLLSDSGFYLCAWKRTGGFEAFFGQGTRLTVV.

The rearrangement joins TRBV7-2 to TRBJ1-2, with a tentative D call TRBD1 (6 bases). Germline V gene lookup returns CDR1 SGHTA and CDR2 FQGNSA. V shed 2 bases and J shed 2 bases, with 12 bases lying between them. The CDR3 loop spans 15 amino acids. For the CDR3, the DNA is TGTGCCAGCAGCTTATCTCACAGGGCAAACTATGGCTACACCTTC. The encoded protein is CASSLSHRANYGYTF.